Below are 29 T cell receptor beta chains sequenced from a single sample in a study of blood T cell repertoires in COVID-19. Data came from immunoSEQ multiplex PCR; TCRdb stores just in-frame clones and leaves some out. The data contain tens of thousands of clones, roughly 83% of them singletons. Source material: peripheral blood. The receptors here all came from a woman over 75 with acute or convalescent COVID-19.

The chain carries TRBV30 and TRBJ1-1; 8 bases match TRBD1. J was trimmed by 11 bases and V by 5 bases; bases with no gene match: 31. Germline V gene sequence: CDR1 GTSNPN, CDR2 SVGIG (reference sequence). There are 19 residues in the CDR3. CDR3 residues: CAWRPKPTLATGQEFGAFF. The CDR3 bases are TGTGCCTGGCGCCCCAAACCGACATTAGCGACGGGACAGGAGTTTGGGGCTTTCTTT.

The rearrangement joins TRBV24-1 to TRBJ1-5, with D perhaps matching TRBD1 (5 bases). The CDR3 consists of 14 residues. V was pared by 4 bases and J by 0 bases, with 6 bases between. Germline V gene lookup returns CDR1 KGHDR and CDR2 SFDVKD. In nucleotides, the CDR3 is TGTGCCACCAGTGACGGGGGTAGCAATCAGCCCCAGCATTTT. Its protein is CATSDGGSNQPQHF.

The V and J genes are TRBV5-3 and TRBJ1-1; D not certain. TRBV5-3 is designated an ORF whose function remains uncertain. V was trimmed by 4 bases and J by 10 bases, leaving 14 bases between them. There are 12 residues in the CDR3. The chain's CDR3 is CARSPRGRGAFF. The CDR3 DNA is TGTGCCAGAAGCCCCCGCGGGAGAGGAGCTTTCTTT.

This clone was seen more than once but under ten times. This chain uses TRBV5-6 with TRBJ2-2; D not certain. This CDR3 contains 15 residues. The V gene's germline CDR1 is SGHDT and CDR2 YYEEEE. V was shortened by 4 bases and J by 1 base, with 11 bases between the two germline ends. CDR3 DNA: TGTGCCAGCAGCCCCCTCCGAGGGAACACCGGGGAGCTGTTTTTT. Translation gives CASSPLRGNTGELFF. Together with reference TRBV5-6 and TRBJ2-2, the CDR3 gives the full variable domain: DAGVTQSPTHLIKTRGQQVTLRCSPKSGHDTVSWYQQALGQGPQFIFQYYEEEERQRGNFPDRFSGHQFPNYSSELNVNALLLGDSALYLCASSPLRGNTGELFFGEGSRLTVL.

This clone is a singleton in its sample. The chain recombines TRBV6-5 with TRBJ1-6; a weak D match, TRBD1 (6 bases). V was clipped by 11 bases and J by 8 bases, with 16 bases between them. Germline loops: CDR1 MNHEY, CDR2 SVGAGI. The CDR3 has 13 amino acids. This CDR3 reads CAARGGGYSPLHF. The CDR3 DNA is TGTGCCGCCCGGGGAGGGGGTTATTCACCCCTCCACTTT.

The chain has TRBV7-3 and TRBJ2-3, with D perhaps matching TRBD2 (5 bases). V lost 5 bases and J lost 6, with 15 bases in between. The CDR3 consists of 14 residues. The germline CDR1 and CDR2 sequences are SGHTA and FQGTGA. Here the CDR3 DNA reads TGTGCCAGCAGCCGACTAACGGGGTCCGATACGCAGTATTTT. Translating gives CASSRLTGSDTQYF.

The J gene is TRBJ1-2, the V gene TRBV2; a possible D gene is TRBD1 (5 bases). Germline lookup yields CDR1 SNHLY and CDR2 FYNNEI. The V end lost 3 bases, the J end lost 4 bases, and 9 bases lay between the germline ends. There are 13 residues in the CDR3. CDR3 DNA sequence: TGTGCCAGCAGTGACGACAGTAGCTATGGCTACACCTTC. This encodes CASSDDSSYGYTF.

The CDR3 DNA reads as TGTGCCAGTAAAGGAGGGTCGAGCAATGAGCAGTTCTTC. Translated, it gives CASKGGSSNEQFF. The J gene is TRBJ2-1, the V gene TRBV2, with D perhaps matching TRBD2 (6 bases). The germline V and J ends were trimmed by 9 bases and 6 bases, with 15 bases remaining between them. The CDR3 sequence is 13 residues long. The germline gives CDR1 SNHLY, CDR2 FYNNEI.

V is TRBV24-1 and J is TRBJ2-3; TRBD2 aligns across 7 bases. CDR3 length: 15 amino acids. Per the germline V gene, CDR1 is KGHDR and CDR2 is SFDVKD. V shed 9 bases, J shed 1 base, and the junction held 9 bases outside the gene matches. CDR3 in DNA: TGTGCCACCCCTCTCGGGACTATCGGCACAGATACGCAGTATTTT. This codes for CATPLGTIGTDTQYF.

The V call is TRBV27, the J call TRBJ2-1; 8 bases are a match to TRBD1. Germline CDR1 is MNHEY and CDR2 is SMNVEV (reference sequence). J gave up 1 base and V 3 bases, and 5 bases lay outside the gene matches. This CDR3 spans 16 amino acids. Here the CDR3 reads CASSLFRQGSYNEQFF. The CDR3 coding sequence is TGTGCCAGCAGTTTGTTTCGACAGGGGTCCTACAATGAGCAGTTCTTC.

This clone has more than one count but fewer than ten. The rearrangement links TRBV24-1 to TRBJ2-7; TRBD1 aligns across 9 bases. Unmatched junction bases numbered 9, after V lost 4 bases and J lost 6 bases. Germline V gene sequence: CDR1 KGHDR, CDR2 SFDVKD. The CDR3 loop spans 15 amino acids. CDR3 region: CATSDPGTGSREQYF. DNA of the CDR3: TGTGCCACCAGTGACCCCGGGACAGGGTCTCGCGAGCAGTACTTC.

This clone has only one observation. This CDR3 is CASGGTEQAYGYTF. The CDR3 bases are TGTGCCAGCGGGGGGACGGAGCAAGCCTATGGCTACACCTTC. The J gene is TRBJ1-2, the V gene TRBV6-6, with D possibly matching TRBD1 (5 bases). Germline V gene lookup returns CDR1 MNHNY and CDR2 SVGAGI (reference sequence). V lost 8 bases to trimming and J lost 4 bases, with 17 bases between them. This CDR3 contains 14 residues.

The CDR3 DNA follows: TGTGCCAGTACGGTCCTAGCGGGATATGGCGGGGAGCTGTTTTTT. Translation: CASTVLAGYGGELFF. The chain uses TRBV19 and TRBJ2-2, with 9 nucleotides matching TRBD2. Trimming took 7 bases from V and 7 from J; bases not matched to a gene: 10. Germline V gene lookup returns CDR1 LNHDA and CDR2 SQIVND (reference sequence). The CDR3 runs to 15 residues.

The V call is TRBV6-5, the J call TRBJ1-5; TRBD1 is a possible D gene (6 bases). The CDR3 loop spans 14 amino acids. Trimming cost V 7 bases and J 1 base, with 11 bases left between them. The germline V gene has CDR1 MNHEY and CDR2 SVGAGI. Here the CDR3 reads CASNGQGSNQPQHF. Written as DNA, the CDR3 is TGTGCCAGCAATGGGCAGGGGAGCAATCAGCCCCAGCATTTT.

The V gene is TRBV27, the J gene TRBJ1-5; possibly TRBD1 for D (5 bases). The CDR3 runs 14 residues. Germline V lookup: CDR1 MNHEY, CDR2 SMNVEV (reference sequence). Trimming removed 4 bases at V and 3 bases at J, with 10 bases between. The CDR3 spells CASSSQGTNQPQHF. DNA of the CDR3: TGTGCCAGCAGTTCTCAGGGTACCAATCAGCCCCAGCATTTT.

V and J are TRBV18 and TRBJ1-1; D gene uncertain. Deletions cut 2 bases from V and 0 bases from J, with 13 bases between. Germline assignment: CDR1 KGHSH and CDR2 LQKENI. CDR3 length: 16 residues. CDR3 sequence: CASSPEAPGMNTEAFF. The CDR3 nucleotides read TGTGCCAGCTCACCAGAGGCGCCGGGGATGAACACTGAAGCTTTCTTT.

The J gene is TRBJ1-6, the V gene TRBV4-1; possibly TRBD1 for D (5 bases). Germline-derived CDR1 and CDR2 are MGHRA and YSYEKL. Trimming left V 4 bases short and J 7 bases short, with 17 bases between. CDR3 size: 16 residues. The CDR3 here is CASSLRELRGNSPLHF. In nucleotides, the CDR3 is TGCGCCAGCAGCCTTCGGGAGCTAAGGGGCAATTCACCCCTCCACTTT.

The genes are TRBV7-3 and TRBJ2-1; TRBD2 matches at 11 bases. J was trimmed by 9 bases and V by 2 bases; bases with no gene match: 6. This CDR3 has 15 residues. Germline V gene data show CDR1 as SGHTA and CDR2 as FQGTGA. CDR3 loop: CASSLQLAGAVEQFF. The CDR3 nucleotides read TGTGCCAGCAGCTTACAACTAGCGGGGGCCGTTGAGCAGTTCTTC. The full variable domain, its missing parts supplied by reference TRBV7-3 and TRBJ2-1, is GAGVSQTPSNKVTEKGKYVELRCDPISGHTALYWYRQSLGQGPEFLIYFQGTGAADDSGLPNDRFFAVRPEGSVSTLKIQRTERGDSAVYLCASSLQLAGAVEQFFGPGTRLTVL.

This rearrangement joins TRBV24-1 to TRBJ2-1; 7 bases agree with TRBD2. The CDR3 spans 16 residues. The V gene's germline CDR1 is KGHDR and CDR2 SFDVKD. The ends lost 4 bases at V and 5 bases at J; junction bases unmatched: 10. This chain's CDR3 is CATSDQTSLPHNEQFF. The DNA of the CDR3 is TGTGCCACCAGTGACCAGACTAGCCTCCCACACAATGAGCAGTTCTTC.

The chain carries TRBV7-6 and TRBJ2-3, with D maybe TRBD2 (5 bases). This CDR3 is built from 15 residues. Germline lookup yields CDR1 SGHVS and CDR2 FNYEAQ. V was clipped by 3 bases and J by 1 base, with 11 bases between them. The CDR3 coding sequence is TGTGCCAGCAGCTTGAGCCGTAGCGGCACAGATACGCAGTATTTT. Amino acids: CASSLSRSGTDTQYF. Drawing the rest from reference TRBV7-6 and TRBJ2-3, the complete variable domain is GAGVSQSPRYKVTKRGQDVALRCDPISGHVSLYWYRQALGQGPEFLTYFNYEAQQDKSGLPNDRFSAERPEGSISTLTIQRTEQRDSAMYRCASSLSRSGTDTQYFGPGTRLTVL.

This chain connects TRBV9 to TRBJ2-7; D may be TRBD2 (6 bases). The CDR3 runs 15 residues. V was trimmed by 4 bases and J by 6 bases, leaving 20 bases between them. Germline V gene data show CDR1 as SGDLS and CDR2 as YYNGEE. CDR3 sequence (DNA): TGTGCCAGCAGCTCGGAGGGCCCAACTCCGCGCGAGCAGTACTTC. This translates into CASSSEGPTPREQYF.

The chain combines TRBV6-6 with TRBJ1-1; no clear D gene. The V end was cut by 5 bases, the J end by 5 bases, with 9 bases between. The germline V gene encodes CDR1 MNHNY and CDR2 SVGAGI (reference sequence). The CDR3 is 12 residues long. The CDR3 is CASSEYRTEAFF. The CDR3, as DNA: TGTGCCAGCAGTGAGTACAGAACTGAAGCTTTCTTT.

The V and J genes are TRBV6-6 and TRBJ1-5, with D possibly TRBD1 on 6 matching bases. V was cut by 6 bases and J by 6 bases, with 15 bases left in between. CDR1 is MNHNY, CDR2 SVGAGI, per germline (reference sequence). The CDR3 runs 14 residues. For the CDR3, the DNA is TGTGCCAGCAGCCCGACAGGTGAAGGTCAGCCCCAGCATTTT. Its translation: CASSPTGEGQPQHF.

The chain combines TRBV29-1 with TRBJ2-3; possible D gene TRBD1, 5 bases. Germline CDR1 is SQVTM and CDR2 is ANQGSEA. V lost 4 bases to trimming and J lost 4 bases, with 12 bases between them. The CDR3 sequence is 13 residues long. Written as DNA, the CDR3 is TGCAGCGTTGTTAGGGGTTTGGCAGATACGCAGTATTTT. This gives the protein CSVVRGLADTQYF.

This clone was observed a single time. The chain joins TRBV3-1 (or the pseudogene TRBV3-2) to TRBJ1-1; D is possibly TRBD1 (5 bases). CDR3 length: 17 residues. Looked up from germline, CDR1 is LGHDT and CDR2 is YNNKEL (reference sequence). V lost 0 bases and J lost 5, with 19 bases in between. CDR3 sequence reads: CASSQDSVTGGTTEAFF. DNA for the CDR3: TGTGCCAGCAGCCAAGATTCGGTCACGGGGGGTACAACTGAAGCTTTCTTT.

J is TRBJ1-2 and V is TRBV19; TRBD1 aligns across 7 bases. V was clipped by 5 bases and J by 0 bases; unmatched bases: 6. The germline CDR1 and CDR2 sequences are LNHDA and SQIVND (reference sequence). The CDR3 sequence is 15 residues long. The CDR3 here is CASSAGTASNYGYTF. CDR3 nucleotides: TGTGCCAGTAGTGCCGGGACAGCTTCTAACTATGGCTACACCTTC.

Comments on this clone: One end of the junction fails to match germline, which may point to a read error. The chain links TRBV9 to TRBJ2-7, with D tentatively TRBD1 (6 bases). The CDR3 contains 12 residues. CDR1 and CDR2 from the germline V gene are SGDLS and YYNGEE. The CDR3 is CASSGQQGKGSF. As DNA, the CDR3 is TGTGCCAGCAGCGGACAACAGGGAAAGGGCTCCTTC.

The chain carries TRBV5-4 and TRBJ2-1, with TRBD2 identical over 7 bases. Germline loops: CDR1 SGHNT, CDR2 YYREEE (reference sequence). The CDR3 is made up of 18 amino acids. V was clipped by 2 bases and J by 2 bases; unmatched bases: 13. CDR3: CASSFVLAGAVAYNEQFF. Written as DNA, the CDR3 is TGTGCCAGCAGCTTTGTGCTCGCGGGAGCGGTGGCCTACAATGAGCAGTTCTTC.

J is TRBJ1-1 and V is TRBV5-1; 10 positions match TRBD1. The CDR3 length is 14 residues. Germline values: CDR1 SGHRS, CDR2 YFSETQ. J was trimmed by 3 bases and V by 4 bases; bases with no gene match: 3. CDR3 sequence reads: CASSPGQGDTEAFF. Here the CDR3 DNA reads TGCGCCAGCAGCCCCGGACAGGGGGACACTGAAGCTTTCTTT.